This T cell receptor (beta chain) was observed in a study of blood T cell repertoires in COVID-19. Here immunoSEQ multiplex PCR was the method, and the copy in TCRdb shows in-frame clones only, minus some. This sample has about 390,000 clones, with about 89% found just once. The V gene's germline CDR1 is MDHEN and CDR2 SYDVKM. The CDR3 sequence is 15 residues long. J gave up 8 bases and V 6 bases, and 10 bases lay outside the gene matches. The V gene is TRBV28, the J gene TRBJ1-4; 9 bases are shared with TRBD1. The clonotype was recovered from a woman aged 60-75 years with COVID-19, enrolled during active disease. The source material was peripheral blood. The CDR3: CASRRRDRANEKLFF. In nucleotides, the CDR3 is TGTGCCAGCAGACGCCGGGACAGGGCAAACGAAAAACTGTTTTTT.